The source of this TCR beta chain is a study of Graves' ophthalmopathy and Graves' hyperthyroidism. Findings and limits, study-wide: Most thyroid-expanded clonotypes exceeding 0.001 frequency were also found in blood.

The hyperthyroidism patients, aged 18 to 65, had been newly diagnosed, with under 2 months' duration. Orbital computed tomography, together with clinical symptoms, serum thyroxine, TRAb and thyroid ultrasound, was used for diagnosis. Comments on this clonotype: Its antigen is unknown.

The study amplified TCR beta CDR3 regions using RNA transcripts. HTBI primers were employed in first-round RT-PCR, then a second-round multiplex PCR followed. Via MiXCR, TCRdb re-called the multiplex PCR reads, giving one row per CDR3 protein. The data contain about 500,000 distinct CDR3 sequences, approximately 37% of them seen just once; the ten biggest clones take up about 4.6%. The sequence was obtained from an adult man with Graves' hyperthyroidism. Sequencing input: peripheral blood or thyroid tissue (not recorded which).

CDR3 protein: CASSVDLRWGTGDTEAFF. Written as DNA, the CDR3 is TGTGCCAGCAGCGTAGATTTGAGGTGGGGGACAGGAGACACTGAAGCTTTCTTT. V gene TRBV9 combines with J gene TRBJ1-1; 8 bases agree with TRBD1. V gave up 0 bases and J gave up 3 bases; unmatched junction bases: 13. The CDR3 has 18 residues. Germline values: CDR1 SGDLS, CDR2 YYNGEE.